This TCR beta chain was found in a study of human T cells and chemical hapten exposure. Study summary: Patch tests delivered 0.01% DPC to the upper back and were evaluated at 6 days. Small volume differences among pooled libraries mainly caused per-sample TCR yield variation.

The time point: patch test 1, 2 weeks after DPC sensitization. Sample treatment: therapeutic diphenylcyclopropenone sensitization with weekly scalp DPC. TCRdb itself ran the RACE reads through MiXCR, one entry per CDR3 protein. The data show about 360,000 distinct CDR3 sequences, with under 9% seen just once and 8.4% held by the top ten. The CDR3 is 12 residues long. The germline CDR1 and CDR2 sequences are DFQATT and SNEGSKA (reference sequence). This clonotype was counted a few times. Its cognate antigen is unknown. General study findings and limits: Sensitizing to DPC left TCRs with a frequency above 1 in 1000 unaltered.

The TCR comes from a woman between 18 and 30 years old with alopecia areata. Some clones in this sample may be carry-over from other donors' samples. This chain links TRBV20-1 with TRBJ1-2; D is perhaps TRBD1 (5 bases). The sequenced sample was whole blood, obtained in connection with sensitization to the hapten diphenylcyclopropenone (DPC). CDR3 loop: CTTDTTNYGYTF. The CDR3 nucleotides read TGCACCACGGACACAACTAACTATGGCTACACCTTC.